This TCR beta chain is drawn from a study of T cell responses to AZD1222 COVID-19 vaccine. Concerning this clone itself: Antigen unknown.

Germline V gene lookup returns CDR1 LNHNV and CDR2 YYDKDF (reference sequence). Trimming took off 0 bases at V and 2 bases at J, with 11 bases between the two ends. The CDR3 contains 15 residues. Some clones are missing from TCRdb's copy, which holds only in-frame ones; the method was immunoSEQ multiplex PCR. The profile shows under 200,000 clones, roughly nine tenths of them singletons. General study findings and limits: Only after the peak T cell response were repertoires sampled. Spike-specific TCR breadth and depth grew following two AZD1222 doses.

The chain has TRBV15 and TRBJ2-7; D may be TRBD2 (6 bases). This clonotype originated in an adult in good health. The sequencing used peripheral blood, collected on day 0 of AZD1222 vaccination. The CDR3 coding sequence is TGTGCCACCAGCAGAGAAGGGAGGAAAACCTACGAGCAGTACTTC. Protein product: CATSREGRKTYEQYF.